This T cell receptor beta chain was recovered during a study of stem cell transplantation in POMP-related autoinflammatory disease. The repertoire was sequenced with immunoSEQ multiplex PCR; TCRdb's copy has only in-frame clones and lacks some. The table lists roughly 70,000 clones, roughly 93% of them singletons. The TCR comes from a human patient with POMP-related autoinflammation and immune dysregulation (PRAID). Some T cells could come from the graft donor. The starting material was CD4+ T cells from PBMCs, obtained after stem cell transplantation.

This chain's CDR3 is CASSIGQGTEAFF. Here the CDR3 DNA reads TGCGCCAGCAGCATAGGACAGGGGACTGAAGCTTTCTTT. The chain couples TRBV5-1 to TRBJ1-1, with TRBD1 matching over 9 bases. V shed 4 bases and J 5 bases; nucleotides not matched to a gene: 3. Germline-derived CDR1 and CDR2 are SGHRS and YFSETQ. The CDR3 contains 13 residues.